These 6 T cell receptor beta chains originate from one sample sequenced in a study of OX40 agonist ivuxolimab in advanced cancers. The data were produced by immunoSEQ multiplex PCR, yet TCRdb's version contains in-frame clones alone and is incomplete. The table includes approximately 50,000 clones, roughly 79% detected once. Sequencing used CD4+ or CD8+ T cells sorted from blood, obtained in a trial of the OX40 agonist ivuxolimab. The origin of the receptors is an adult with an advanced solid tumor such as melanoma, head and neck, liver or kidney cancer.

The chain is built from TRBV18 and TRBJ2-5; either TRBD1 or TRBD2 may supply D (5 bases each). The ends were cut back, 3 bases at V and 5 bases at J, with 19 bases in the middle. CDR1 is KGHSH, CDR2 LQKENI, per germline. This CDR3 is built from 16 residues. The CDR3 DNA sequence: TGTGCCAGCTCACCCCTGGACCTACTCAGGGAGGAGACCCAGTACTTC. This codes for CASSPLDLLREETQYF.

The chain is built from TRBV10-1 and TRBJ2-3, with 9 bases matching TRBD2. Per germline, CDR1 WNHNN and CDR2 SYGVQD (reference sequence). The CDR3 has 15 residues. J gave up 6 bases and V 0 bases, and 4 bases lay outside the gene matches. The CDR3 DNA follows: TGCGCCAGCAGTGAGTCTAGCGGGAGAAGGGATACGCAGTATTTT. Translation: CASSESSGRRDTQYF.

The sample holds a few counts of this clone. CDR3 region: CASSPGRLNTEAFF. The CDR3 DNA is TGTGCCAGCAGTCCGGGACGGCTGAACACTGAAGCTTTCTTT. The V and J genes are TRBV27 and TRBJ1-1; possible D gene TRBD1, 5 bases. CDR1 and CDR2 from the germline V gene are MNHEY and SMNVEV (reference sequence). V was pared by 5 bases and J by 0 bases, with 10 bases between. The length of the CDR3 is 14 residues.

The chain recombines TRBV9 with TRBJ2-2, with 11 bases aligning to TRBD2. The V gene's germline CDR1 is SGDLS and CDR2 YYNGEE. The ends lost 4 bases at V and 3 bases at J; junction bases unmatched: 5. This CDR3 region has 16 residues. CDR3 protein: CASSPSGLADTGELFF. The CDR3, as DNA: TGTGCCAGCAGCCCCTCGGGACTAGCGGACACCGGGGAGCTGTTTTTT.

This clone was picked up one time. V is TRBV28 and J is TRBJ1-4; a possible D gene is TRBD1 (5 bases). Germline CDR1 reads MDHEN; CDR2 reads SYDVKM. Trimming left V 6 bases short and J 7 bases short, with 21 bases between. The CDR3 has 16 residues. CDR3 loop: CASRGLWAMGREKLFF. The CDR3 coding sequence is TGTGCCAGCAGGGGGTTATGGGCCATGGGGCGTGAAAAACTGTTTTTT.

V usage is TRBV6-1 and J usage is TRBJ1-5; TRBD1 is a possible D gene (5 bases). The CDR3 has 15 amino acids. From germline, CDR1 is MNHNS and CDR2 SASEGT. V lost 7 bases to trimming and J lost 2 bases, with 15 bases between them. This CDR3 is CASTSNPGRNQPQHF. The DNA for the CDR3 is TGTGCCAGCACCTCAAACCCAGGGCGCAATCAGCCCCAGCATTTT.